This is a list of T cell receptor beta chains from one sample in a study of blood T cell repertoires in COVID-19. Sequencing used immunoSEQ multiplex PCR; TCRdb keeps in-frame clones, though not all of them. Of 80,000 to 100,000 clones in the sample, roughly 90% were seen once. Source material: peripheral blood. The receptors shown here come from a human donor with active COVID-19. The donor label of this sample is uncertain. Each CDR3 is given with its conserved first and last residue. A D gene is named only where the DNA matches it firmly. Clone size is stated in some rows and not others, as once, few, many or a class when expanded.

TRBV6-6	TRBJ1-1	-	-	TGTGCCAGCAGTTACCAGGGAATGAACACTGAAGCTTTCTTT	CASSYQGMNTEAFF
TRBV4-2	TRBJ2-5	-	-	TGTGCCAGCAGCCCATTAAGACAGGGAGGAGAGACCCAGTACTTC	CASSPLRQGGETQYF
TRBV5-4	TRBJ2-2	-	TRBD2	TGTGCCAGCAGCCTCGGGACTAGCGGGGTAGTCGGGGAGCTGTTTTTT	CASSLGTSGVVGELFF
TRBV11-2	TRBJ1-3	once	-	TGTGCCAGCAGCTCAGGACAGCTCGGACTCTCTGGAAACACCATATATTTT	CASSSGQLGLSGNTIYF
TRBV4-1	TRBJ2-2	-	TRBD2	TGCGCCAGCAGCCAAGGCTCAGCGGGACTAGCGGGGGATAGGGGAGACACCGGGGAGCTGTTTTTT	CASSQGSAGLAGDRGDTGELFF
TRBV4-3	TRBJ1-6	-	-	TGCGCCAGCAGCCAAGATCGACTTGGTTATTCACCCCTCCACTTT	CASSQDRLGYSPLHF
TRBV3-1/TRBV3-2	TRBJ1-1	few	-	TGTGCCAGCAGCAAAAAGCCCACTGAAGCTTTCTTT	CASSKKPTEAFF
TRBV2	TRBJ1-4	-	TRBD1	TGTGCCAGCAAGGGACAGGGAGAAAAACTGTTTTTT	CASKGQGEKLFF
TRBV6-2/TRBV6-3	TRBJ2-2	-	-	TGTGCCAGCAGTTACTCGACTGAGCGGCTTACCGGGGAGCTGTTTTTT	CASSYSTERLTGELFF
TRBV7-2	TRBJ2-5	once	-	TGTGCCAGCAGCTTGGCCAGGCAAGAGACCCAGTACTTC	CASSLARQETQYF
TRBV5-1	TRBJ2-1	-	-	TGCGCCAGCAGCTTGGCGGACTTTATCGAGGGATACGAGCAGTTCTTC	CASSLADFIEGYEQFF
TRBV2	TRBJ1-6	-	-	TGTGCCAGCAGTGTCCTGGGGGCGTTAGGGCCCCTCCACTTT	CASSVLGALGPLHF
TRBV6-2/TRBV6-3	TRBJ2-3	-	TRBD2	TGTGCCAGCAGTCCCCTTGGCCTAGCGGGGGGGACGGTAGATACGCAGTATTTT	CASSPLGLAGGTVDTQYF
TRBV6-5	TRBJ2-5	once	-	TGTGCCAGCAGAAGGGGACTTCAAAAGCCGGAGACCCAGTACTTC	CASRRGLQKPETQYF
TRBV19	TRBJ2-7	medium-sized	TRBD1	TGTGCCAGTAGTCCACTTGGGACAGGGACCTTCTACGAGCAGTACTTC	CASSPLGTGTFYEQYF
TRBV5-4	TRBJ2-1	-	-	TGTGCCAGCAGCTTGTCGAGGAATGAGCAGTTCTTC	CASSLSRNEQFF
TRBV7-2	TRBJ2-7	once	TRBD1	TGTGCCAGCAGCTTAATGGTGCTCAGGGGGCTCATGTACGAGCAGTACTTC	CASSLMVLRGLMYEQYF
TRBV27	TRBJ1-5	-	TRBD1	TGTGCCAGCAGTGGAGGGACAGGAGTTCAGCCCCAGCATTTT	CASSGGTGVQPQHF
TRBV4-2	TRBJ2-7	few	-	TGTGCCAGCAGCCAAGATGAGAGGTACGAGCAGTACTTC	CASSQDERYEQYF
TRBV29-1	TRBJ2-2	-	-	TGCAGCGCCCCAGGGAGGATCACCGGGGAGCTGTTTTTT	CSAPGRITGELFF
TRBV6-5	TRBJ1-2	-	-	TGTGCCAGCACCTCAGATCGGGGCTATGGCTACACCTTC	CASTSDRGYGYTF
TRBV11-2	TRBJ2-5	-	TRBD2	TGTGCCAGCAGGAAAGCGGGGACGGAGACCCAGTACTTC	CASRKAGTETQYF
TRBV5-4	TRBJ1-3	-	-	TGTGCCAGCAGCTTGGGTGGCAGGGGATGGGCTGGAAACACCATATATTTT	CASSLGGRGWAGNTIYF
TRBV3-1/TRBV3-2	TRBJ1-3	-	TRBD1	TGTGCCAGCAGCCAAAATTCGGACAGGGCAGGAAACACCATATATTTT	CASSQNSDRAGNTIYF
TRBV21-1	TRBJ2-1	-	-	TGTGCCAGCAGCAAAGCCCCCCCGAGGAATGAGCAGTTCTTC	CASSKAPPRNEQFF
TRBV7-3	TRBJ2-4	-	TRBD1	TGTGCCAGCAGCGGCAGACAGGGGGTTATCATTCAGTACTTC	CASSGRQGVIIQYF
TRBV7-8	TRBJ1-5	few	-	TGTGCCAGCAGCTTAGAAGGACAGAGTAGCAATCAGCCCCAGCATTTT	CASSLEGQSSNQPQHF
TRBV19	TRBJ1-6	-	TRBD1	TGTGCCAGTAGCCCGGGACAGGCAATCAATTCACCCCTCCACTTT	CASSPGQAINSPLHF
TRBV6-5	TRBJ2-3	-	TRBD2	TGTGCCAGCAGGCTAGCGGGGGGGCCCACAGATACGCAGTATTTT	CASRLAGGPTDTQYF
TRBV7-2	TRBJ2-5	-	-	TGTGCCAGCAGCTTCACAGGGAGAGTAGAGACCCAGTACTTC	CASSFTGRVETQYF
TRBV6-5	TRBJ1-4	-	TRBD1	TGTGCCAGCAGCTGGACAGGGGGAGGTGAAAAACTGTTTTTT	CASSWTGGGEKLFF
TRBV7-2	TRBJ1-2	-	TRBD1	TGTGCCAGCAGCCACCAAACAGGGGGCGCGTGGTATGGCTACACCTTC	CASSHQTGGAWYGYTF
TRBV5-4	TRBJ2-3	-	TRBD1	TGTGCCAGCAGCCCCCGGACAGGGCGCACAGATACGCAGTATTTT	CASSPRTGRTDTQYF
TRBV7-9	TRBJ1-2	-	TRBD1	TGTGCCAGCAGCGACCCGACAGGGACGTTGGGAGGCTACACCTTC	CASSDPTGTLGGYTF
TRBV18	TRBJ2-3	-	TRBD2	TGTGCCAGCTCACCACAGGCGGGGGGCCCCACAAATACGCAGTATTTT	CASSPQAGGPTNTQYF
TRBV6-2/TRBV6-3	TRBJ2-7	-	-	TGTGCCAGCAGTTACGGGGAAGGGGGCGAGCAGTACTTC	CASSYGEGGEQYF